Given below is one T cell receptor (beta chain) in context. Its antigen is unidentified. Profiling relied on immunoSEQ multiplex PCR, and the TCRdb table lists in-frame clones only, not all of them. The sample gives over 55,000 clones, roughly 86% of which show up once; approximately 10% is in the top ten. The record originates from a study of OX40 agonist ivuxolimab in advanced cancers. Study as a whole: Ivuxolimab was delivered to patients intravenously every 2 weeks at doses spanning 0.01 to 10 mg/kg. At about 82% male, the cohort had a mean age of 60 years, ranging from about 23 to 79.

Looked up from germline, CDR1 is SQVTM and CDR2 is ANQGSEA. This CDR3 has 14 amino acids. The V end lost 4 bases, the J end lost 1 base, and 14 bases lay between the germline ends. Broader study findings: CD4+ and CD8+ T cells in blood underwent clonal expansion by week 6 at 0.1 to 3.0 mg/kg. The 0.1-3.0 mg/kg partial responders had among the lowest clonal expansion.

This sequence was found in an adult with an advanced solid tumor such as melanoma, head and neck, liver or kidney cancer. The rearrangement links TRBV29-1 to TRBJ2-7; D gene unclear. Source: CD4+ or CD8+ T cells sorted from blood, taken in a trial of the OX40 agonist ivuxolimab. The CDR3, as DNA: TGCAGCGTTGGGGTGCGGCACGGTTCCTACGAGCAGTACTTC. Amino acids: CSVGVRHGSYEQYF.